These 20 T cell receptor beta chains originate from one sample sequenced in a study of T cell repertoires in cytomegalovirus infection. MiXCR, applied by TCRdb to the reads, yields one record per CDR3 protein. This table has hundreds of thousands of distinct CDR3 sequences, approximately 24% appearing once. The sample was CD8+ T cells from PBMCs. These receptors were obtained from a human donor in good health (CMV status not recorded). Some clones in this sample may be carry-over from other donors' samples.

As concerns this clonotype: One junction end disagrees with the germline gene, perhaps due to a read error. This sequence joins TRBV7-7 and TRBJ2-5; a weak D match, TRBD1 (6 bases). The CDR3 spans 16 residues. Germline values: CDR1 SSHAT, CDR2 FNYEAQ (reference sequence). The CDR3 DNA is TGTGCTAGCAGCTTAGATGCACAGGGTATGGAGGAGACCCAGTACTTC. Translated: CASSLDAQGMEETQYF.

The chain links TRBV29-1 to TRBJ2-1, with D possibly matching TRBD2 (5 bases). The V gene lost 7 bases and the J gene lost 7 bases, with 14 bases spanning the gap. The V gene's germline CDR1 is SQVTM and CDR2 ANQGSEA. There are 12 residues in the CDR3. The CDR3 protein is CSATEGRNEQFF. For the CDR3, the DNA is TGCAGCGCCACAGAAGGGAGAAATGAGCAGTTCTTC.

This chain connects TRBV19 to TRBJ1-1; D gene unclear. The CDR3 has 13 amino acids. Germline-derived CDR1 and CDR2 are LNHDA and SQIVND (reference sequence). Trimming cost V 7 bases and J 1 base, with 10 bases left between them. CDR3 nucleotide sequence: TGTGCCAGTATGTGGGTAGGGAACACTGAAGCTTTCTTT. This translates into CASMWVGNTEAFF.

This chain connects TRBV20-1 to TRBJ2-7, with 7 bases identical to TRBD1. With V trimmed by 5 bases and J by 3 bases, 10 bases remained unmatched. The CDR3 sequence is 14 residues long. The germline gives CDR1 DFQATT, CDR2 SNEGSKA (reference sequence). CDR3 sequence reads: CSAPTGVTRYEQYV. The CDR3 region has the DNA TGCAGTGCTCCTACAGGGGTCACGCGCTACGAGCAGTACGTC.

This clonotype came up a few times. This chain links TRBV29-1 with TRBJ1-2; D remains unclear. CDR1 is SQVTM and CDR2 is ANQGSEA in the germline V gene. Trimming pared 3 bases from V and 0 bases from J, leaving 14 bases between. The CDR3 contains 15 residues. The CDR3 loop reads CSVDGTTFPNYGYTF. The CDR3 DNA follows: TGCAGCGTTGACGGTACAACCTTTCCTAACTATGGCTACACCTTC.

The chain joins TRBV7-6 to TRBJ1-2; no clear D gene. The CDR3 runs to 15 residues. The germline V and J ends were trimmed by 1 base and 7 bases, with 16 bases remaining between them. The germline V gene has CDR1 SGHVS and CDR2 FNYEAQ. The CDR3 loop is CASSLGRSTISGYTF. CDR3 coding DNA: TGTGCCAGCAGCTTAGGGCGGTCAACTATCTCTGGCTACACCTTC.

This clonotype occurred many times. The V and J genes are TRBV28 and TRBJ2-7, with 9 bases that match TRBD1. This CDR3 is built from 13 residues. Germline CDR1 reads MDHEN; CDR2 reads SYDVKM. With 5 bases clipped from V and 4 bases from J, the junction kept 3 bases outside the gene matches. As DNA, the CDR3 is TGTGCCAGCAGTCCGGACAGGGGATACGAGCAGTACTTC. Amino acids: CASSPDRGYEQYF.

In this sample, this clonotype turned up a few times. V gene TRBV14 combines with J gene TRBJ1-4, with a weak D call TRBD1 (6 bases). Germline CDR1 and CDR2: SGHDN and FVKESK. Trimming took off 1 base at V and 2 bases at J, with 8 bases between the two ends. The CDR3 totals 15 residues. The CDR3 loop reads CASSQVGQTNEKLFF. CDR3 nucleotides: TGTGCCAGCAGCCAAGTCGGACAGACTAATGAAAAACTGTTTTTT.

V and J are TRBV5-1 and TRBJ1-1; D unresolved. CDR3 length: 13 residues. V was shortened by 0 bases and J by 3 bases, with 6 bases between the two germline ends. Germline assignment: CDR1 SGHRS and CDR2 YFSETQ. The CDR3 DNA follows: TGCGCCAGCAGCTTGGTCCAGCACACTGAAGCTTTCTTT. The encoded protein is CASSLVQHTEAFF.

In the case of this clonotype: Since a much larger clone is just one base distant, this may be a read error. The chain combines TRBV7-6 with TRBJ2-1; D ambiguous. The CDR3 has 14 residues. Per the germline V gene, CDR1 is SGHVS and CDR2 is FNYEAQ. The CDR3, as DNA: TGTACCAGCAGCTCCCCCGCCTCCTACAATGAGCAGTTCTTC. Translating gives CTSSSPASYNEQFF.

In regard to this clonotype: The junction departs from germline at one end; a sequencing error may be responsible. J is TRBJ2-2 and V is TRBV28; D not certain. From germline, CDR1 is MDHEN and CDR2 SYDVKM. The CDR3 has 16 amino acids. CDR3 amino acids: CTSSFPTVPDTGELFF. In DNA form, the CDR3 reads TGTACCAGCAGTTTCCCCACCGTTCCAGATACCGGGGAGCTGTTTTTT.

The chain combines TRBV15 with TRBJ1-2; TRBD1 agrees at 7 bases. With 1 base clipped from V and 0 bases from J, the junction kept 11 bases outside the gene matches. CDR3 length equals 18 residues. CDR1 LNHNV and CDR2 YYDKDF come from the germline V gene (reference sequence). The CDR3 nucleotides are TGTGCCACCAGCAGAGTACCGGGACAGACTCAAACTAACTATGGCTACACCTTC. The encoded protein is CATSRVPGQTQTNYGYTF.

The chain recombines TRBV19 with TRBJ1-5; 8 bases are shared with TRBD1. With 4 bases clipped from V and 5 bases from J, the junction kept 7 bases outside the gene matches. CDR1 is LNHDA, CDR2 SQIVND, per germline (reference sequence). The CDR3 spans 15 residues. The CDR3 DNA follows: TGTGCCAGTAGTACTGGGACAGGCTGGGATCAGCCCCAGCATTTT. Residues: CASSTGTGWDQPQHF.

The sample holds a few counts of this clonotype. The CDR3 DNA is TGCAGTGCGTTCCGGGACAGTCACTACTATGGCTACACCTTC. Amino acid sequence: CSAFRDSHYYGYTF. This sequence joins TRBV20-1 and TRBJ1-2; 7 bases are a match to TRBD1. The junction had 10 bases not matched to a gene; V was cut back by 6 bases and J by 3 bases. Germline values: CDR1 DFQATT, CDR2 SNEGSKA (reference sequence). The CDR3 covers 14 residues.

This chain's CDR3 is CSVEEGVAGEQYV. The CDR3 DNA reads TGCAGCGTTGAAGAGGGGGTGGCGGGCGAGCAGTACGTC. J is TRBJ2-7 and V is TRBV29-1; D may match TRBD1 or TRBD2 (5 bases each). CDR3 length: 13 amino acids. CDR1 is SQVTM and CDR2 is ANQGSEA in the germline V gene. Between the trimmed V and J ends, which lost 0 bases and 6 bases, there was a span of 12 bases.

This chain links TRBV6-2 or TRBV6-3 with TRBJ1-1; possible D gene TRBD1, 6 bases. Trimming cost V 5 bases and J 4 bases, with 11 bases left between them. Germline CDR1 and CDR2: MNHEY and SVGEGT. CDR3 length: 13 residues. In DNA, the CDR3 is TGTGCCAGCAGTACAGGGAGAAGCACTGAAGCTTTCTTT. This codes for CASSTGRSTEAFF.

This clonotype showed up just a few times. The V gene is TRBV6-1, the J gene TRBJ2-6; D is possibly TRBD2 (6 bases). CDR1 is MNHNS and CDR2 is SASEGT in the germline V gene. The CDR3 consists of 19 residues. Trimming stripped 6 bases from V and 0 bases from J, with 21 bases between. CDR3 sequence reads: CASRLPTGTYSSGANVLTF. CDR3 bases: TGTGCCAGCAGACTTCCCACCGGGACTTACAGCTCTGGGGCCAACGTCCTGACTTTC.

This clonotype was observed many times. The chain is built from TRBV7-2 and TRBJ2-1; weak D call: TRBD1 (6 bases). This CDR3 is 13 amino acids long. Germline-derived CDR1 and CDR2 are SGHTA and FQGNSA. Trimming took 6 bases from V and 10 from J, leaving 16 bases between them. Here the CDR3 reads CASRFPGVGEQFF. The CDR3 DNA reads TGTGCCAGCAGATTTCCAGGGGTTGGCGAGCAGTTCTTC.

The chain employs TRBV29-1 and TRBJ2-1; the D call may be TRBD1 or TRBD2 (5 bases each). V lost 3 bases, J lost 6 bases, and 12 bases lay in between. CDR3 length: 13 amino acids. Germline V lookup: CDR1 SQVTM, CDR2 ANQGSEA. CDR3 region: CSVDGGIINEQFF. CDR3 DNA sequence: TGCAGCGTTGATGGGGGAATCATCAATGAGCAGTTCTTC.

This clonotype was seen a few times. The chain combines TRBV7-9 with TRBJ2-5; possible D gene TRBD1, 6 bases. Trimming pared 6 bases from V and 0 bases from J, leaving 8 bases between. This CDR3 comprises 13 residues. CDR1 and CDR2 from the germline V gene are SEHNR and FQNEAQ (reference sequence). CDR3 loop: CASSTGYQETQYF. The CDR3 nucleotides are TGTGCCAGCAGTACAGGGTACCAAGAGACCCAGTACTTC.